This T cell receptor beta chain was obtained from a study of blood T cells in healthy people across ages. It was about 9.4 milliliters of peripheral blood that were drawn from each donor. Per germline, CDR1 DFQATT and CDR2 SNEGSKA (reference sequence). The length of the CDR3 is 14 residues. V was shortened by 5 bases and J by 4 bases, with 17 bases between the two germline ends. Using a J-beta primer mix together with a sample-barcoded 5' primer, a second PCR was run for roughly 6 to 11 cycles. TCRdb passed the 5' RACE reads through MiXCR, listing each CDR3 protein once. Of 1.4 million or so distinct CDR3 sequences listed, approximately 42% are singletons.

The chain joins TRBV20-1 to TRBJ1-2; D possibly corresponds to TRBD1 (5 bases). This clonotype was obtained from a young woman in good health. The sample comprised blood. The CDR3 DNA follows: TGCAGTGCTCCCGCCGCCGGGACCGCCTATGGCTACACCTTC. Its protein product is CSAPAAGTAYGYTF.